Presented here are 10 T cell receptor beta chains from one specimen sequenced in a study of blood T cell repertoires in COVID-19. Profiling relied on immunoSEQ multiplex PCR, and the TCRdb table lists in-frame clones only, not all of them. Of 150,000 or so clones in the sample, 75% to 90% were seen once. Sequenced input: PBMCs or T cells enriched from blood (not recorded which). The receptors stem from a man aged 45-65 years who had recovered from COVID-19.

V is TRBV6-5 and J is TRBJ1-1, with 7 bases that match TRBD1. J lost 0 bases, V lost 6 bases, and 4 bases had no gene match. Germline V gene sequence: CDR1 MNHEY, CDR2 SVGAGI. The CDR3 consists of 14 residues. This chain's CDR3 is CASSHDRVNTEAFF. The CDR3 DNA follows: TGTGCCAGCAGCCACGACAGGGTGAACACTGAAGCTTTCTTT.

CDR3 bases: TGTGCCAGCAGTTCAGACGGGGGGCGTTACAATGAGCAGTTCTTC. It encodes CASSSDGGRYNEQFF. This sequence joins TRBV27 and TRBJ2-1; D might be TRBD2 (7 bases). Looked up from germline, CDR1 is MNHEY and CDR2 is SMNVEV (reference sequence). This CDR3 has 15 residues. The V end lost 4 bases, the J end lost 4 bases, and 14 bases lay between the germline ends.

This clone is a singleton in its sample. The rearrangement links TRBV5-6 to TRBJ2-1; 7 nucleotides agree with TRBD2. V lost 0 bases and J lost 7; bases outside the gene matches: 10. The CDR3 is 16 amino acids. CDR1 is SGHDT, CDR2 YYEEEE, per germline. CDR3 nucleotides: TGTGCCAGCAGCTTGGAGGATAACCTCGGGGGGAATGAGCAGTTCTTC. Translation gives CASSLEDNLGGNEQFF.

Comment on this clone: The same CDR3 arises from other DNA sequences in this sample as well. This chain joins TRBV24-1 and TRBJ2-7; D is ambiguous. V shed 4 bases and J shed 4 bases, with 4 bases lying between them. Germline V gene lookup returns CDR1 KGHDR and CDR2 SFDVKD. CDR3 size: 11 residues. DNA for the CDR3: TGTGCCACCAGTGACCTGTACGAGCAGTACTTC. The encoded protein is CATSDLYEQYF.

In DNA, the CDR3 is TGCGCCAGCAAGGTGGGAGTGAGCACAGATACGCAGTATTTT. Translated, it gives CASKVGVSTDTQYF. V and J are TRBV5-1 and TRBJ2-3; TRBD2 might be the D (5 bases). The CDR3 is made up of 14 amino acids. Germline V lookup: CDR1 SGHRS, CDR2 YFSETQ. The V gene lost 6 bases and the J gene lost 0 bases, with 11 bases spanning the gap.

This rearrangement joins TRBV5-1 to TRBJ2-4, with 7 positions matching TRBD2. Trimming cost V 3 bases and J 1 base; bases outside gene matches: 13. The CDR3 runs to 18 residues. Per the germline V gene, CDR1 is SGHRS and CDR2 is YFSETQ. Here the CDR3 DNA reads TGCGCCAGCAGCTCCCATGGTAGCGGGCACGACGCCAAAAACATTCAGTACTTC. Translation gives CASSSHGSGHDAKNIQYF.

The chain uses TRBV7-9 and TRBJ1-4, with TRBD1 matching 7 bases. Trimming took 5 bases from V and 3 from J; bases not matched to a gene: 9. CDR1 is SEHNR, CDR2 FQNEAQ, per germline (reference sequence). The CDR3 has 16 residues. The CDR3 protein is CASSILTGAANEKLFF. For the CDR3, the DNA is TGTGCCAGCAGCATACTAACAGGGGCGGCTAATGAAAAACTGTTTTTT. The variable domain in full, with the rest retrieved from reference TRBV7-9 and TRBJ1-4, is DTGVSQNPRHKITKRGQNVTFRCDPISEHNRLYWYRQTLGQGPEFLTYFQNEAQLEKSRLLSDRFSAERPKGSFSTLEIQRTEQGDSAMYLCASSILTGAANEKLFFGSGTQLSVL.

The chain couples TRBV5-5 to TRBJ1-3; 7 bases align to TRBD1. CDR3 size: 15 residues. Germline V gene data show CDR1 as SGHKS and CDR2 as YYEKEE (reference sequence). V dropped 2 bases and J dropped 4; count of bases not matched to a gene: 6. CDR3 DNA sequence: TGTGCCAGCAGCTTTTTGGGGACAGCCGGAAACACCATATATTTT. Protein sequence: CASSFLGTAGNTIYF.

The chain couples TRBV7-9 to TRBJ2-6; D gene ambiguous. V lost 4 bases, J lost 0 bases, and 13 bases lay in between. The CDR3 loop spans 17 amino acids. Germline loops: CDR1 SEHNR, CDR2 FQNEAQ (reference sequence). The CDR3 bases are TGTGCCAGCAGCTCGCAGGCCATCCTCTCTGGGGCCAACGTCCTGACTTTC. Its translation is CASSSQAILSGANVLTF. The full variable domain, with the rest looked up from reference TRBV7-9 and TRBJ2-6, is DTGVSQNPRHKITKRGQNVTFRCDPISEHNRLYWYRQTLGQGPEFLTYFQNEAQLEKSRLLSDRFSAERPKGSFSTLEIQRTEQGDSAMYLCASSSQAILSGANVLTFGAGSRLTVL.

Notes on this clone: The same CDR3 arises from other DNA sequences in this sample as well. The CDR3 loop reads CASSPGGDYGYTF. CDR3 bases: TGTGCCAGCAGCCCAGGGGGCGACTATGGCTACACCTTC. V and J are TRBV28 and TRBJ1-2; 8 positions match TRBD1. This CDR3 spans 13 amino acids. The V gene end was trimmed by 6 bases and the J gene end by 3 bases; junction bases not matched to a gene: 3. Germline V lookup: CDR1 MDHEN, CDR2 SYDVKM.